Here is one T cell receptor (beta chain) with its context. TCRdb keeps only in-frame clones here, not all; method: immunoSEQ multiplex PCR. This table holds approximately 210,000 clones, roughly 87% found once. This entry comes from a study of blood T cell repertoires in COVID-19. Sequenced: PBMCs or T cells enriched from blood (not recorded which). The TCR sequence derives from a man under 40 in a cohort exposed to, infected with or recovered from COVID-19 (not recorded which).

The CDR3 spells CASSRRDTGELFF. The DNA of the CDR3 is TGTGCCAGCAGTCGACGGGACACCGGGGAGCTGTTTTTT. The chain joins TRBV6-5 to TRBJ2-2; unclear D gene. Trimming left V 5 bases short and J 3 bases short, with 7 bases between. The CDR3 length is 13 residues. From germline, CDR1 is MNHEY and CDR2 SVGAGI.